This T cell receptor beta chain was identified in a study of cytomegalovirus exposure and HLA in healthy donors. General observations from the study: TCR association rates varied by HLA locus in a later analysis, with DRB1 highest and HLA-C lowest. Most of the CMV-associated TCR beta chains (in a later analysis) appeared to be HLA-restricted. A later analysis linked 15,000 to 20,000 TCR beta sequences to HLA alleles at 0.05 false discovery rate. Reportedly, diagnosis of cytomegalovirus status by the classifier showed high specificity and sensitivity.

Researchers ran the PCR with 60 Vbeta and 13 Jbeta primers. The data were produced by immunoSEQ multiplex PCR, yet TCRdb's version contains in-frame clones alone and is incomplete. The repertoire consists of just under 70,000 clones, with roughly four fifths occurring once and the leading ten covering 6.5% to 7%. Concerning this clone itself: Its antigen is still unknown.

The clonotype comes from a human donor in good health. The sequenced material came from PBMCs.

The CDR3 bases are TGTGCCAGCAGTGAAAGAGCAACTAATGAAAAACTGTTTTTT. Amino acids: CASSERATNEKLFF. The J gene is TRBJ1-4, the V gene TRBV25-1; D gene unclear. The CDR3 is 14 residues long. Germline values: CDR1 MGHDK, CDR2 SYGVNS. Trimming left V 2 bases short and J 0 bases short, with 4 bases between.